Given below is one TCR beta chain in context. Its antigen is unidentified. The sample is drawn from a study of a mutant IDH1 vaccine in newly diagnosed glioma. About the research overall: Either 4-6 weeks after radiotherapy alone or alongside temozolomide, vaccination was begun. Treated patients comprised roughly 60% males and approximately 38% females, mean age around 40 years.

V was clipped by 2 bases and J by 3 bases, with 8 bases between them. There are 14 residues in the CDR3. Looked up from germline, CDR1 is MNHEY and CDR2 is SMNVEV (reference sequence). Sequenced by immunoSEQ multiplex PCR; TCRdb stores in-frame clones only, minus some. The sample has about 32,000 clones, around 84% seen once. Time point meaning: week 35, safety follow-up. Each vaccine dose was 300 ug of mutant IDH1 20-mer peptide, with topical imiquimod. Weeks 1, 3, 5, 7, 11, 15, 19 and 23 were when patients received their eight vaccinations. Donor tumors were new WHO grade 3 or 4 IDH1-mutant, ATRX-lost astrocytomas.

The input for sequencing was PBMCs, taken from a glioma patient whose treatment included an IDH1 peptide vaccine. This TCR was recovered from a woman aged 18-29 years with glioma. The chain recombines TRBV27 with TRBJ1-5; D gene uncertain. CDR3 in amino acids: CASSLKGFNQPQHF. In nucleotides, the CDR3 is TGTGCCAGCAGTTTAAAAGGTTTCAATCAGCCCCAGCATTTT.